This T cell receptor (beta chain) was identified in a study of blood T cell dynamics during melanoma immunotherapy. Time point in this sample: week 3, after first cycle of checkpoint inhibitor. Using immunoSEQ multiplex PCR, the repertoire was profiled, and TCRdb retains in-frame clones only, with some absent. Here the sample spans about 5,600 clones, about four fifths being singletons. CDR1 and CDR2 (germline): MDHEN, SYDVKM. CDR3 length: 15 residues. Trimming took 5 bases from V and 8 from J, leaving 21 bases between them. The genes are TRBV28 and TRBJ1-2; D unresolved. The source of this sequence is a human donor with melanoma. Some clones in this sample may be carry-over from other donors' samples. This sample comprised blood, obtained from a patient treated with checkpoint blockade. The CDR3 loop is CASSPSTGLLSGYTF. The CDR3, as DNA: TGTGCCAGCAGTCCCTCGACTGGGCTATTGTCGGGCTACACCTTC.